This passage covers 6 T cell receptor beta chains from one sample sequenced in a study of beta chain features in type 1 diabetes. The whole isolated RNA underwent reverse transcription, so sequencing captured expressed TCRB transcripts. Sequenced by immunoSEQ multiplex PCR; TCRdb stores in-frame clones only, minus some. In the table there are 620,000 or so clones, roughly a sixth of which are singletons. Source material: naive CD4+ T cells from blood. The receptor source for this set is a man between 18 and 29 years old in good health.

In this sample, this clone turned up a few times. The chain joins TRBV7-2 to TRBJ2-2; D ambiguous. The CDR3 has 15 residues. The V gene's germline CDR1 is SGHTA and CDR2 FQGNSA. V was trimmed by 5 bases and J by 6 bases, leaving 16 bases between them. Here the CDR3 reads CASSPEWGRAGELFF. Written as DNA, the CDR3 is TGTGCCAGCAGCCCGGAATGGGGTAGGGCCGGGGAGCTGTTTTTT.

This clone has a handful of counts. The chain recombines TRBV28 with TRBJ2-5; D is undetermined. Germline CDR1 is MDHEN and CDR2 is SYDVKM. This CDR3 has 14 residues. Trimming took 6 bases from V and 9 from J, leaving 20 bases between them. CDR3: CASRAPSPQRPQYF. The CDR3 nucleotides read TGTGCCAGCAGGGCACCGAGCCCACAGAGACCCCAGTACTTC.

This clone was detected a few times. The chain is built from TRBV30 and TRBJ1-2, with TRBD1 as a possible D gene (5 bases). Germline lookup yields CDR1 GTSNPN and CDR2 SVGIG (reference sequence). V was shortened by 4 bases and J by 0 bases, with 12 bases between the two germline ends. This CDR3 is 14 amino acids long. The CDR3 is CAWNGQSTNYGYTF. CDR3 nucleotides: TGTGCCTGGAACGGACAAAGCACTAACTATGGCTACACCTTC.

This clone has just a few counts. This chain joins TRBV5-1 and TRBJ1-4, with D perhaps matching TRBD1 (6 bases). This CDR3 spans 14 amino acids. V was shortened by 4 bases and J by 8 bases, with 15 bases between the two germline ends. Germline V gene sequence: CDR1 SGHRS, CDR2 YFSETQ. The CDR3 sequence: CASSPLGGGEKLFF. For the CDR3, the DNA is TGCGCCAGCAGCCCCCTTGGGGGCGGGGAAAAACTGTTTTTT. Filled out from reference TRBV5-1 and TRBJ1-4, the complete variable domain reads KAGVTQTPRYLIKTRGQQVTLSCSPISGHRSVSWYQQTPGQGLQFLFEYFSETQRNKGNFPGRFSGRQFSNSRSEMNVSTLELGDSALYLCASSPLGGGEKLFFGSGTQLSVL.

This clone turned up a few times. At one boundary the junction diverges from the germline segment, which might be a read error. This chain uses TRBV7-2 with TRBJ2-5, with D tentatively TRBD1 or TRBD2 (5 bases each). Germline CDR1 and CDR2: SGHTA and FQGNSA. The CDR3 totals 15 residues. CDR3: CASSPRDGAQGTQYF. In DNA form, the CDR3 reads TGTGCCAGCAGCCCGAGGGACGGCGCGCAAGGGACCCAGTACTTC.

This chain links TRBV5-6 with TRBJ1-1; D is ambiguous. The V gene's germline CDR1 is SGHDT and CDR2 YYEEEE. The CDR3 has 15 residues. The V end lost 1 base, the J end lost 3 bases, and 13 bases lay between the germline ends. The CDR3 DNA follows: TGTGCCAGCAGCTTGATCGAACTTGGGGACACTGAAGCTTTCTTT. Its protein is CASSLIELGDTEAFF.